This TCR beta chain stems from a study of spatial heterogeneity in lung cancer. The overall study: The count of detected beta-chain sequences consistently exceeded that of alpha-chain sequences. The study observed each unique TCR and UMI combination more than ten times on average in raw reads. The study, taken as a whole, reports: Among blood samples, ubiquitous expanded tumor TCRs appeared more at resection than at follow-up.

Every individual TCR cDNA molecule carried its own unique molecular identifier, which allowed correction of PCR and sequencing errors. A single record per CDR3 protein comes from TCRdb applying MiXCR to the 5' RACE reads. The data show approximately 90,000 distinct CDR3 sequences, with approximately 8.6% seen just once and 6% to 7.5% held by the top ten. Documented time point: sample taken at primary tumor resection. Tumor, nontumor lung or frozen PBMC supplied whole RNA, sequenced without sorting. Germline V gives CDR1 SGHTA, CDR2 FQGNSA. The CDR3 spans 12 residues. V dropped 5 bases and J dropped 14 bases, with 15 bases sitting between them. This clonotype was seen ten or more times. What it recognizes is unknown.

The TCR was taken from a male donor with early-stage non-small cell lung cancer. Sequencing used PBMCs, obtained at surgery. This chain connects TRBV7-2 to TRBJ2-2; D unresolved. The CDR3: CASSPMGNFLFF. The DNA of the CDR3 is TGTGCCAGCAGCCCAATGGGGAATTTTCTGTTTTTT.